This TCR beta chain stems from a study of blood T cells in healthy people across ages. Study findings and constraints: Observed TCR beta diversity per million T cells went down as age went up. This fall followed a roughly linear course with age.

This clonotype was seen a handful of times. The antigen is unknown. Sample-barcoded 5' priming and a J-beta primer mix drove a second PCR of about 6 to 12 cycles. Every cDNA molecule bore a tag from a template-switch adaptor containing 12 random nucleotides. TCRdb re-derived calls from the 5' RACE reads in MiXCR, one entry per CDR3 protein. The sample holds hundreds of thousands of distinct CDR3 sequences; 20% to 30% are singletons and the top ten take 3%. These data were also reused for a study on T cells of mothers and their children.

Input material: blood. The origin of this receptor is a boy aged 5-17 years in good health.

The CDR3 coding sequence is TGTGCCAGCAGCTTAGGGGTGACAGATGAAGAGACCCAGTACTTC. Its protein is CASSLGVTDEETQYF. This chain connects TRBV11-2 to TRBJ2-5; TRBD1 might be the D (5 bases). Trimming took 1 base from V and 3 from J, leaving 12 bases between them. The germline CDR1 and CDR2 sequences are SGHAT and FQNNGV. This CDR3 is built from 15 residues.